Detailed here is one T cell receptor beta chain. Some clones are missing from TCRdb's copy, which holds only in-frame ones; the method was immunoSEQ multiplex PCR. Here the sample spans about 120,000 clones, about 89% being singletons. This entry belongs to a study of control samples from healthy donors and cancer patients. The germline CDR1 and CDR2 sequences are KGHSH and LQKENI. The CDR3 is 15 amino acids. J lost 3 bases, V lost 4 bases, and 3 bases had no gene match. The gene calls are TRBV18 and TRBJ2-2; 9 positions agree with TRBD2. Sequenced: blood. The TCR sequence derives from a woman aged 18-29 years in good health. The CDR3 loop is CASSRGRADTGELFF. The CDR3 nucleotides are TGTGCCAGCTCACGCGGGAGGGCCGACACCGGGGAGCTGTTTTTT. The full variable domain, completed using reference TRBV18 and TRBJ2-2, is NAGVMQNPRHLVRRRGQEARLRCSPMKGHSHVYWYRQLPEEGLKFMVYLQKENIIDESGMPKERFSAEFPKEGPSILRIQQVVRGDSAAYFCASSRGRADTGELFFGEGSRLTVL.